The 4 T cell receptor beta chains below were found in one sample sequenced in a study of T cells in Graves' hyperthyroidism and ophthalmopathy. What was amplified from RNA transcripts were TCR beta CDR3 regions. First-round RT-PCR with HTBI primers amplified the TCR CDR3 region. Via MiXCR, TCRdb re-called the multiplex PCR reads, giving one row per CDR3 protein. The sample lists more than 150,000 distinct CDR3 sequences; over 15% were seen once. Specimen: blood. Receptors were obtained from a woman aged 50 to 60 with Graves' hyperthyroidism.

The sample holds many counts of this clonotype. The chain recombines TRBV20-1 with TRBJ2-4; 11 bases agree with TRBD1. Germline lookup yields CDR1 DFQATT and CDR2 SNEGSKA (reference sequence). The CDR3 runs to 15 residues. V shed 3 bases and J 7 bases; nucleotides not matched to a gene: 8. This chain's CDR3 is CSASPLGTGGNIQYF. The CDR3 DNA is TGCAGTGCTAGCCCACTCGGGACAGGGGGGAACATTCAGTACTTC.

This chain links TRBV20-1 with TRBJ2-7; 7 bases map to TRBD1. V shed 4 bases, J shed 2 bases, and the junction held 14 bases outside the gene matches. The germline V gene encodes CDR1 DFQATT and CDR2 SNEGSKA (reference sequence). CDR3 length equals 16 residues. The CDR3 here is CSANAPGQAVAYEQYF. CDR3 sequence (DNA): TGCAGTGCTAACGCCCCAGGACAGGCAGTTGCCTACGAGCAGTACTTC.

This clonotype was seen ten or more times. The chain links TRBV28 to TRBJ2-7, with D tentatively TRBD1 or TRBD2 (6 bases each). The CDR3 sequence is 15 residues long. CDR1 is MDHEN, CDR2 SYDVKM, per germline. V was pared by 7 bases and J by 3 bases, with 19 bases between. The CDR3: CASKGGQRANYEQYF. The DNA of the CDR3 is TGTGCCAGCAAAGGGGGGCAAAGGGCGAACTACGAGCAGTACTTC.

This clonotype was recorded many times. The V and J genes are TRBV5-1 and TRBJ2-2; D gene ambiguous. V gave up 0 bases and J gave up 0 bases, with 6 bases separating them. Per the germline V gene, CDR1 is SGHRS and CDR2 is YFSETQ. The CDR3 runs to 15 residues. CDR3 protein: CASSLGQPNTGELFF. Here the CDR3 DNA reads TGCGCCAGCAGCTTGGGGCAACCGAACACCGGGGAGCTGTTTTTT.